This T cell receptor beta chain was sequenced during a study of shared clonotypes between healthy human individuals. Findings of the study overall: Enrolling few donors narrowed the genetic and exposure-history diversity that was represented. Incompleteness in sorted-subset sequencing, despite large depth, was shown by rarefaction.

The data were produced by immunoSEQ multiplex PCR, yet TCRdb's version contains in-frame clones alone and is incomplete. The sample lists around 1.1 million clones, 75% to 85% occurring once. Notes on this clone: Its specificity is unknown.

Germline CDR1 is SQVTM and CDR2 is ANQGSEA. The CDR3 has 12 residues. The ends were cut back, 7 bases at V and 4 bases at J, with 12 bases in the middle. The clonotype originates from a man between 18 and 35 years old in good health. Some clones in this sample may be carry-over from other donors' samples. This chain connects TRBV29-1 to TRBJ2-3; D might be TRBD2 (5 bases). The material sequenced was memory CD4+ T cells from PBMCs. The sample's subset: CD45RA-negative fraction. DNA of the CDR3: TGCAGCGCCTGCCCGGGGTCAGATACGCAGTATTTT. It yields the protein CSACPGSDTQYF.